The 10 T cell receptor beta chains below were found in one sample sequenced in a study of blood T cells in healthy people across ages. Using a J-beta primer mix together with a sample-barcoded 5' primer, a second PCR was run for roughly 7 to 12 cycles. Each CDR3 protein gets one entry after TCRdb re-called the 5' RACE reads with MiXCR. This table has fewer than 900,000 distinct CDR3 sequences, roughly 45% appearing once. The sequenced sample consisted of blood. The receptors come from a woman aged 55-75 years in good health.

The chain recombines TRBV28 with TRBJ1-5, with D possibly TRBD1 on 6 matching bases. The germline V gene has CDR1 MDHEN and CDR2 SYDVKM. With 2 bases removed from V and 5 bases from J, the gap between germline ends came to 13 bases. The CDR3 is 15 amino acids. The CDR3 sequence: CASSLATGGHQPQHF. DNA of the CDR3: TGTGCCAGCAGTTTAGCGACAGGTGGACATCAGCCCCAGCATTTT. Full variable domain (rest looked up from reference TRBV28 and TRBJ1-5): DVKVTQSSRYLVKRTGEKVFLECVQDMDHENMFWYRQDPGLGLRLIYFSYDVKMKEKGDIPEGYSVSREKKERFSLILESASTNQTSMYLCASSLATGGHQPQHFGDGTRLSIL.

The rearrangement joins TRBV20-1 to TRBJ1-1; 7 bases line up with TRBD1. The CDR3 is 13 amino acids. The trim removed 3 bases at V and 3 bases at J, leaving 4 bases unmatched. Germline V gene data show CDR1 as DFQATT and CDR2 as SNEGSKA (reference sequence). CDR3 sequence reads: CSARGQKDTEAFF. The CDR3, as DNA: TGCAGTGCTAGGGGACAGAAAGACACTGAAGCTTTCTTT.

The sample holds a few counts of this clonotype. The chain couples TRBV7-3 to TRBJ2-2; no firm D call. V was pared by 2 bases and J by 5 bases, with 18 bases between. The CDR3 totals 17 residues. Germline V gene sequence: CDR1 SGHTA, CDR2 FQGTGA. Here the CDR3 reads CASSLDVAVATTGELFF. CDR3 in DNA: TGTGCCAGCAGCTTAGATGTGGCTGTCGCCACGACCGGGGAGCTGTTTTTT.

Comment on this clonotype: One base away lies a much larger clone, so this may be a sequencing read error. The CDR3 sequence: CAWSAGTSGGTDTQYF. The CDR3 bases are TGTGCCTGGAGTGCAGGGACTAGCGGCGGCACAGATACGCAGTATTTT. The chain recombines TRBV30 with TRBJ2-3; TRBD2 matches at 11 bases. Germline V gene sequence: CDR1 GTSNPN, CDR2 SVGIG (reference sequence). There are 16 residues in the CDR3. The junction had 4 bases not matched to a gene; V was cut back by 1 base and J by 1 base.

V is TRBV6-1 and J is TRBJ2-3, with D maybe TRBD1 (6 bases). This CDR3 spans 13 amino acids. Germline-derived CDR1 and CDR2 are MNHNS and SASEGT. V was shortened by 6 bases and J by 4 bases, with 11 bases between the two germline ends. The CDR3 reads CASRSSGADTQYF. In nucleotides, the CDR3 is TGTGCCAGCAGGAGCTCAGGGGCAGATACGCAGTATTTT.

The genes are TRBV6-1 and TRBJ2-7; no definite D call. V lost 2 bases to trimming and J lost 6 bases, with 17 bases between them. Germline CDR1 is MNHNS and CDR2 is SASEGT. The CDR3 spans 15 residues. The CDR3 region is CASSERRPVSGEQYF. CDR3 nucleotide sequence: TGTGCCAGCAGTGAACGACGACCAGTAAGTGGCGAGCAGTACTTC.

The chain combines TRBV7-3 with TRBJ2-1, with D uncertain. Germline CDR1 SGHTA, CDR2 FQGTGA. The V gene lost 1 base and the J gene lost 7 bases, with 11 bases spanning the gap. The CDR3 loop spans 14 amino acids. CDR3 sequence: CASSLNRQGNEQFF. The CDR3 region has the DNA TGTGCCAGCAGCTTAAATAGACAAGGGAATGAGCAGTTCTTC.

The rearrangement links TRBV5-5 to TRBJ2-2; D unresolved. V was trimmed by 4 bases and J by 0 bases, leaving 10 bases between them. The CDR3 extends over 15 amino acids. CDR1 is SGHKS, CDR2 YYEKEE, per germline (reference sequence). This CDR3 reads CASSEPNANTGELFF. The DNA of the CDR3 is TGTGCCAGCAGCGAACCTAACGCGAACACCGGGGAGCTGTTTTTT.

This chain connects TRBV7-3 to TRBJ2-5, with D uncertain. V was shortened by 4 bases and J by 5 bases, with 11 bases between the two germline ends. The CDR3 runs to 13 residues. The germline V gene has CDR1 SGHTA and CDR2 FQGTGA. In DNA, the CDR3 is TGTGCCAGCAGCTCGACCGTGCGGGAGACCCAGTACTTC. This encodes CASSSTVRETQYF.

The chain has TRBV20-1 and TRBJ1-6; 11 nucleotides agree with TRBD1. Germline CDR1 reads DFQATT; CDR2 reads SNEGSKA (reference sequence). The length of the CDR3 is 13 residues. CDR3 residues: CSSQGQGDSPLHF. In DNA form, the CDR3 reads TGCAGCTCTCAGGGACAGGGGGACTCACCCCTCCACTTT.